This T cell receptor beta chain stems from a study of T-cell reconstitution after alpha-beta-depleted transplantation in children. Study results and caveats: After one year, T-cell counts and TCRbeta diversity mostly came from new T cells. By about two months after transplant, alpha-beta T cells reportedly arose from several hundred graft clones that had expanded. Some patients' high day-60 TCRbeta diversity was attributed to recipient cells surviving conditioning.

Unique molecular identifiers were built into the TCRbeta library. Via MiXCR, TCRdb re-called the PCR reads, giving one row per CDR3 protein. Among 440,000 or so distinct CDR3 sequences listed, over 40% were seen once. This clonotype has ten or more counts. Antigen specificity is unknown. From germline, CDR1 is MDHEN and CDR2 SYDVKM. V was pared by 5 bases and J by 7 bases, with 15 bases of the junction left unmatched. The CDR3 has 18 residues. The sample here was PBMCs, taken before TCRalphabeta/CD19-depleted stem cell transplant. The sequence was collected from a girl aged 2 to 9 with aplastic anemia, due to receive a stem cell transplant. The chain links TRBV28 to TRBJ2-1; the match to TRBD2 covers 12 bases. The CDR3 sequence is CASSPVLTLAGGFNEQFF. DNA of the CDR3: TGTGCCAGCAGTCCCGTCCTCACACTAGCGGGAGGATTTAATGAGCAGTTCTTC.